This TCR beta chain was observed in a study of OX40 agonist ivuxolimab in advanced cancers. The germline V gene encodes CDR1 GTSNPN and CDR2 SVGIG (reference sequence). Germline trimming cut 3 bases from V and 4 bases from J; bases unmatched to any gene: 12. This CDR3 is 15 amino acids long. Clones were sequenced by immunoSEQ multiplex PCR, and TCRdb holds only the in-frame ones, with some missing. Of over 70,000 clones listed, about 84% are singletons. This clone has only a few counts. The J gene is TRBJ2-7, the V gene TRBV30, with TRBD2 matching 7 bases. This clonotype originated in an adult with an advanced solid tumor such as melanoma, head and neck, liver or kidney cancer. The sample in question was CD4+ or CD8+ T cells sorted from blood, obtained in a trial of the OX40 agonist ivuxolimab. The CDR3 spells CAWRGIAGGRYEQYF. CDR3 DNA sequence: TGTGCCTGGAGAGGAATAGCGGGCGGACGGTACGAGCAGTACTTC.